This is a list of T cell receptor beta chains from one sample in a study of neurological immune-mediated disorders. From the 5' RACE reads, TCRdb called clonotypes with MiXCR, one entry per CDR3 protein. The sample consists of some 37,000 distinct CDR3 sequences, around 4.8% of them appearing once. The specimen was CD4+ T cells from blood. The receptors stem from a man aged 18-30 years in good health. CDR3s include the opening cysteine and the closing phenylalanine or tryptophan. A D gene is named only where the DNA matches it firmly. Expanded clones are given a class, and other clones once, few, many or no size at all.

clone_size	d_call	v_call	j_call	cdr3_aa	cdr3_nt
many	-	TRBV7-2	TRBJ2-3	CASSFSTDTQYF	TGTGCCAGCAGCTTCAGCACAGATACGCAGTATTTT
many	TRBD1	TRBV27	TRBJ1-1	CASSLGQSYTEAFF	TGTGCCAGCAGCCTGGGACAGTCTTACACTGAAGCTTTCTTT
many	-	TRBV5-1	TRBJ2-4	CASSLGTVAKNIQYF	TGCGCCAGCAGCTTGGGGACAGTAGCCAAAAACATTCAGTACTTC
many	TRBD2	TRBV4-1	TRBJ2-3	CASSKQAGGTSHPDTQYF	TGCGCCAGCAGCAAACAAGCGGGGGGGACCTCCCACCCAGATACGCAGTATTTT
many	TRBD2	TRBV18	TRBJ2-1	CASSPRSSGGPTVNEQFF	TGTGCCAGCTCACCGCGCTCTAGCGGGGGGCCCACTGTCAATGAGCAGTTCTTC
many	-	TRBV6-1	TRBJ2-6	CASRGTEANVLTF	TGTGCCAGCAGGGGGACCGAAGCGAACGTCCTGACTTTC
many	TRBD1	TRBV5-1	TRBJ2-7	CASSFSGTGWLIGTRGSYEQYF	TGCGCCAGCAGCTTCTCCGGGACAGGGTGGCTTATAGGTACTCGCGGGTCCTACGAGCAGTACTTC
many	TRBD1	TRBV27	TRBJ2-2	CASSPNRDSTGELFF	TGTGCCAGCAGTCCAAATCGGGACAGCACCGGGGAGCTGTTTTTT
many	TRBD1	TRBV7-2	TRBJ2-1	CASSTSVGDRGYNEQFF	TGTGCCAGCAGCACATCGGTTGGGGACAGGGGTTACAATGAGCAGTTCTTC
many	TRBD1	TRBV5-5	TRBJ1-5	CASSAYDREGQPQHF	TGTGCCAGCAGCGCATACGACAGGGAAGGGCAGCCCCAGCATTTT
many	-	TRBV6-5	TRBJ2-5	CASSYSRGPEGETQYF	TGTGCCAGCAGTTACTCGAGGGGCCCGGAGGGGGAGACCCAGTACTTC
many	-	TRBV5-1	TRBJ1-4	CASSERGGGEKLFF	TGCGCCAGCAGCGAGAGAGGAGGCGGTGAAAAACTGTTTTTT
-	-	TRBV12-3/TRBV12-4	TRBJ2-1	CFSSLQREQFF	TGTTTCAGCAGTTTACAGAGGGAGCAGTTCTTC
many	-	TRBV20-1	TRBJ1-6	CSAQSTGNSPLHF	TGCAGTGCCCAATCTACAGGCAATTCACCCCTCCACTTT
many	-	TRBV7-3	TRBJ2-1	CASSPRDRSEQFF	TGTGCCAGCAGCCCGAGAGACAGATCTGAGCAGTTCTTC
many	TRBD2	TRBV15	TRBJ2-3	CATSRRRGGDTQYF	TGTGCCACCAGCAGGCGGCGGGGGGGAGATACGCAGTATTTT
many	TRBD1	TRBV5-1	TRBJ1-4	CASSDQGATNEKLFF	TGCGCCAGCAGTGACCAGGGGGCAACTAATGAAAAACTGTTTTTT
many	-	TRBV7-2	TRBJ2-7	CASSFSGGNEQYF	TGTGCCAGCAGCTTCTCGGGGGGCAACGAGCAGTACTTC
many	TRBD1	TRBV5-1	TRBJ2-1	CASSPGGQGVFNEQFF	TGCGCCAGCAGCCCCGGCGGGCAGGGGGTCTTCAATGAGCAGTTCTTC
-	TRBD1	TRBV7-7	TRBJ2-2	CASSLSQGAGELFF	TGTGCTAGCAGCTTGTCGCAGGGGGCCGGGGAGCTGTTTTTT
many	-	TRBV6-5	TRBJ1-5	CASSPRVRQPQHF	TGTGCCAGCAGCCCAAGGGTACGGCAGCCCCAGCATTTT
-	TRBD1	TRBV6-5	TRBJ1-2	CASTDPTGQGAWGYTF	TGTGCCAGCACCGACCCTACAGGGCAGGGGGCATGGGGCTACACCTTC
many	TRBD1	TRBV3-1	TRBJ1-4	CASSPGTGREKLFF	TGTGCCAGCAGCCCCGGGACAGGCAGAGAAAAACTGTTTTTT
-	-	TRBV7-6	TRBJ2-3	CVSSLEGFSDTQYF	TGTGTCAGCAGCTTAGAGGGCTTCTCAGATACGCAGTATTTT
many	TRBD1	TRBV5-1	TRBJ1-2	CASSSRTGGEGYTF	TGCGCCAGCAGCTCGCGGACAGGGGGTGAGGGCTACACCTTC
many	TRBD1	TRBV20-1	TRBJ1-2	CSARVGTGDPFGYTF	TGCAGTGCTAGGGTCGGGACAGGGGATCCTTTTGGCTACACCTTC
many	TRBD2	TRBV15	TRBJ2-3	CATSRDRVAGVTDTQYF	TGTGCCACCAGCAGAGATAGGGTAGCGGGGGTCACAGATACGCAGTATTTT
many	-	TRBV5-6	TRBJ2-7	CASSLFQGSYEQYF	TGTGCCAGCAGCTTGTTTCAGGGATCCTACGAGCAGTACTTC
many	-	TRBV6-5	TRBJ1-1	CASSWVRGPLYLNTEAFF	TGTGCCAGCAGTTGGGTCCGGGGGCCCTTATACTTGAACACTGAAGCTTTCTTT
many	-	TRBV7-6	TRBJ2-1	CASSPGNEQFF	TGTGCCAGCAGCCCAGGGAATGAGCAGTTCTTC
many	-	TRBV7-2	TRBJ1-1	CASRQGQNTEAFF	TGTGCCAGCAGGCAGGGGCAGAACACTGAAGCTTTCTTT
many	-	TRBV5-6	TRBJ2-3	CASSLFTNGGGTDTQYF	TGTGCCAGCAGCTTGTTCACTAACGGTGGTGGCACAGATACGCAGTATTTT
many	-	TRBV20-1	TRBJ2-7	CSAMGRISYEQYF	TGCAGTGCCATGGGACGGATCTCCTACGAGCAGTACTTC
many	-	TRBV6-1	TRBJ1-5	CASSPAVRQPQHF	TGTGCCAGCAGTCCAGCGGTCCGACAGCCCCAGCATTTT
many	TRBD2	TRBV4-2	TRBJ2-2	CASSQGSLAGGLTGELFF	TGTGCCAGCAGCCAAGGGAGTCTAGCGGGGGGGCTTACCGGGGAGCTGTTTTTT
many	-	TRBV20-1	TRBJ1-2	CSAKTGIRGYTF	TGCAGTGCTAAAACAGGGATCCGTGGCTACACCTTC
many	-	TRBV18	TRBJ1-1	CASSPGQSTEAFF	TGTGCCAGCTCACCCGGACAGAGCACTGAAGCTTTCTTT
many	-	TRBV20-1	TRBJ1-3	CSARQGVGNTIYF	TGCAGTGCTAGACAGGGTGTTGGAAACACCATATATTTT
many	-	TRBV4-2	TRBJ2-1	CASSQERGWSYNEQFF	TGTGCCAGCAGCCAAGAACGGGGGTGGTCCTACAATGAGCAGTTCTTC